This TCR beta chain is from a study of blood T cell repertoires in COVID-19. Profiling relied on immunoSEQ multiplex PCR, and the TCRdb table lists in-frame clones only, not all of them. This sample yields roughly 150,000 clones, of which around 88% are seen a single time; 28% belongs to the top ten. The V and J ends lost 7 bases and 1 base respectively, with 17 bases between them. Germline values: CDR1 GTSNPN, CDR2 SVGIG (reference sequence). The CDR3 consists of 15 residues. This receptor was taken from a human donor in a cohort sampled during active COVID-19. The chain recombines TRBV30 with TRBJ1-3; possibly TRBD1 for D (5 bases). The sequenced sample was peripheral blood. The CDR3 DNA sequence: TGTGCCTTTCAACGATTCGGGGGATCTGGAAACACCATATATTTT. Translation gives CAFQRFGGSGNTIYF.